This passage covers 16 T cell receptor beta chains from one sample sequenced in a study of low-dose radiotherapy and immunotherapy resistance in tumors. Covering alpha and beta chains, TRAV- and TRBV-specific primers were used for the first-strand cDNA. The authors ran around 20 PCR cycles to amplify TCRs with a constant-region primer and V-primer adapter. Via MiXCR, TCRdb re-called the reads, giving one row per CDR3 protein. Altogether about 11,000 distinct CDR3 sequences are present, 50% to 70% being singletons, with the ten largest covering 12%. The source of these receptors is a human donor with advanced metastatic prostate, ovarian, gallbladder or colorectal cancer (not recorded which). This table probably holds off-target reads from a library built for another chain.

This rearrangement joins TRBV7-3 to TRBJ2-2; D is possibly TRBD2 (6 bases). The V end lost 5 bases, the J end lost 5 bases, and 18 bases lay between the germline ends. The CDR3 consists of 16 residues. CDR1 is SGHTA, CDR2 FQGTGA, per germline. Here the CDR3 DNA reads TGTGCCAGCAGCCAAGCCGGGACTTCTATTACCGGGGAGCTGTTTTTT. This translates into CASSQAGTSITGELFF. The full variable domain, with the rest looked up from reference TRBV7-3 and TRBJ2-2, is GAGVSQTPSNKVTEKGKYVELRCDPISGHTALYWYRQSLGQGPEFLIYFQGTGAADDSGLPNDRFFAVRPEGSVSTLKIQRTERGDSAVYLCASSQAGTSITGELFFGEGSRLTVL.

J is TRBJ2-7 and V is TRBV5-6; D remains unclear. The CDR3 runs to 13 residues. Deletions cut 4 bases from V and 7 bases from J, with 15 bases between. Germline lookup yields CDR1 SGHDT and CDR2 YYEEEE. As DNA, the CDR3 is TGTGCCAGCAGCCCCTCCTCATGGCGAGAGCAGTACTTC. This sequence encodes CASSPSSWREQYF. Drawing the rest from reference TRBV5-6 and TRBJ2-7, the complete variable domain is DAGVTQSPTHLIKTRGQQVTLRCSPKSGHDTVSWYQQALGQGPQFIFQYYEEEERQRGNFPDRFSGHQFPNYSSELNVNALLLGDSALYLCASSPSSWREQYFGPGTRLTVT.

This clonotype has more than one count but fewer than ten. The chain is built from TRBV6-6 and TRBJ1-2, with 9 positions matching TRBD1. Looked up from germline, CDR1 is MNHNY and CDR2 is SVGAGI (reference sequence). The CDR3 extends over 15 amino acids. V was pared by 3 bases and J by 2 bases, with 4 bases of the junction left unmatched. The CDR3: CASSYGQGTNYGYTF. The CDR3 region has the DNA TGTGCCAGCAGTTATGGACAGGGGACCAACTATGGCTACACCTTC.

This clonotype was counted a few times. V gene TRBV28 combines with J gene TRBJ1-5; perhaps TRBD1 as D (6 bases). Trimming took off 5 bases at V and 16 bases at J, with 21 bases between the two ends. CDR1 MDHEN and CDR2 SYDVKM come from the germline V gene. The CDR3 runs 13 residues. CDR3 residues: CASSRAGAPAGHF. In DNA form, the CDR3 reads TGTGCCAGCAGTAGGGCAGGGGCCCCGGCTGGCCATTTT.

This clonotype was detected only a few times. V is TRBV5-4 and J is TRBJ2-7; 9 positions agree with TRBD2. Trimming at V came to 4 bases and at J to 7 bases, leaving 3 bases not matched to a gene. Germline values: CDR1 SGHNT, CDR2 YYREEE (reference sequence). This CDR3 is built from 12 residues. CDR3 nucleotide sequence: TGTGCCAGCAGCATGACTAGCGGAGAGCAGTACTTC. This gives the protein CASSMTSGEQYF. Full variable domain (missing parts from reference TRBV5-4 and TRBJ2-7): ETGVTQSPTHLIKTRGQQVTLRCSSQSGHNTVSWYQQALGQGPQFIFQYYREEENGRGNFPPRFSGLQFPNYSSELNVNALELDDSALYLCASSMTSGEQYFGPGTRLTVT.

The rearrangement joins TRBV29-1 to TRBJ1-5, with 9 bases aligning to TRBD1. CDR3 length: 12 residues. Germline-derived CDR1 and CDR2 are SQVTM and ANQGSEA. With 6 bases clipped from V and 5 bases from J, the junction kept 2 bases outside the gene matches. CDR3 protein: CSVRTGDQPQHF. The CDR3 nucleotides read TGCAGCGTCCGGACAGGGGATCAGCCCCAGCATTTT.

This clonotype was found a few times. CDR3 bases: TGTGCCAGCAGCTTAGGAGGGACAGAACACGAGCAGTACTTC. Its protein is CASSLGGTEHEQYF. J is TRBJ2-7 and V is TRBV11-2; 7 bases agree with TRBD1. Looked up from germline, CDR1 is SGHAT and CDR2 is FQNNGV. The ends lost 1 base at V and 5 bases at J; junction bases unmatched: 5. This CDR3 spans 14 amino acids. Together with reference TRBV11-2 and TRBJ2-7, the CDR3 gives the full variable domain: EAGVAQSPRYKIIEKRQSVAFWCNPISGHATLYWYQQILGQGPKLLIQFQNNGVVDDSQLPKDRFSAERLKGVDSTLKIQPAKLEDSAVYLCASSLGGTEHEQYFGPGTRLTVT.

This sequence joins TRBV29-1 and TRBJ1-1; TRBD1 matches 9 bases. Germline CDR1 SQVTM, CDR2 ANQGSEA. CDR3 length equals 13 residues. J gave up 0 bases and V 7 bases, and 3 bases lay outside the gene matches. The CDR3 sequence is CSADRGMNTEAFF. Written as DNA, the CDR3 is TGCAGCGCCGACAGGGGGATGAACACTGAAGCTTTCTTT.

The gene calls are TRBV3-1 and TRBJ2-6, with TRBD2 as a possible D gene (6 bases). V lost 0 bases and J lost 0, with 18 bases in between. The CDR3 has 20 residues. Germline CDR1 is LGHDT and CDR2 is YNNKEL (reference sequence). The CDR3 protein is CASSQESWLARTSGANVLTF. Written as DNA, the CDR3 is TGTGCCAGCAGCCAAGAGTCGTGGCTAGCGCGGACCTCTGGGGCCAACGTCCTGACTTTC.

The CDR3 sequence is CASSSYSGSFTDTQYF. CDR3 bases: TGTGCCAGCAGTTCATATAGCGGGAGTTTTACAGATACGCAGTATTTT. The J gene is TRBJ2-3, the V gene TRBV12-3 or TRBV12-4, with 9 bases fitting TRBD2. The CDR3 contains 16 residues. V shed 4 bases and J 3 bases; nucleotides not matched to a gene: 8.

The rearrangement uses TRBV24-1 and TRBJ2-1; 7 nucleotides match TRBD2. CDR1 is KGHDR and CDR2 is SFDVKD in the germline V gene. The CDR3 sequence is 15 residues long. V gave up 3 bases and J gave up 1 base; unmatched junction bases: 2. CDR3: CATSDSGASYNEQFF. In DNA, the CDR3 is TGTGCCACCAGTGATAGCGGGGCTTCCTACAATGAGCAGTTCTTC.

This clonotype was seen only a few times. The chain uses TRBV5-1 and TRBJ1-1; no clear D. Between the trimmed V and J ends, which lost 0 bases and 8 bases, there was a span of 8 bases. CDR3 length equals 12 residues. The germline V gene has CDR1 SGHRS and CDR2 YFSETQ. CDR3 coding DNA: TGCGCCAGCAGCTTGGCATCCACAGAAGCTTTCTTT. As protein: CASSLASTEAFF.

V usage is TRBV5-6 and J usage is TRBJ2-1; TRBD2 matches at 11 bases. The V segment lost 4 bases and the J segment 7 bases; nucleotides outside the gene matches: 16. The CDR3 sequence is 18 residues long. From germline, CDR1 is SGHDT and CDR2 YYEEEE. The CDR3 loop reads CASSEVRGVAGGGNEQFF. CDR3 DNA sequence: TGTGCCAGCAGCGAGGTGCGGGGCGTAGCGGGGGGGGGGAATGAGCAGTTCTTC.

Written as DNA, the CDR3 is TGTGCCAGCAGTGAAGCGCACAGGGCCAATGAAGCTTTCTTT. Its protein product is CASSEAHRANEAFF. The J gene is TRBJ1-1, the V gene TRBV2; TRBD1 might be the D (6 bases). The germline gives CDR1 SNHLY, CDR2 FYNNEI. Trimming left V 0 bases short and J 7 bases short, with 12 bases between. This CDR3 has 14 amino acids.

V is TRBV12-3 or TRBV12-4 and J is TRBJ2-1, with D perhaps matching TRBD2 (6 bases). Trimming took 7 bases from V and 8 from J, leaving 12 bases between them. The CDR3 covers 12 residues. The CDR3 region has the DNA TGTGCCAGCAAGGGGACTGGGGATGAGCAGTTCTTC. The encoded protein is CASKGTGDEQFF.

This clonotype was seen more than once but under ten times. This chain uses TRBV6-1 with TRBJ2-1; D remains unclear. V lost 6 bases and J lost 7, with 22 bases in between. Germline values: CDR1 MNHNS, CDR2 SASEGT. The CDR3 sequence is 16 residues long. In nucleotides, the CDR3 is TGTGCCAGCAGGGGCCGGACGGGCAGCCAAGGGAATGAGCAGTTCTTC. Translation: CASRGRTGSQGNEQFF.